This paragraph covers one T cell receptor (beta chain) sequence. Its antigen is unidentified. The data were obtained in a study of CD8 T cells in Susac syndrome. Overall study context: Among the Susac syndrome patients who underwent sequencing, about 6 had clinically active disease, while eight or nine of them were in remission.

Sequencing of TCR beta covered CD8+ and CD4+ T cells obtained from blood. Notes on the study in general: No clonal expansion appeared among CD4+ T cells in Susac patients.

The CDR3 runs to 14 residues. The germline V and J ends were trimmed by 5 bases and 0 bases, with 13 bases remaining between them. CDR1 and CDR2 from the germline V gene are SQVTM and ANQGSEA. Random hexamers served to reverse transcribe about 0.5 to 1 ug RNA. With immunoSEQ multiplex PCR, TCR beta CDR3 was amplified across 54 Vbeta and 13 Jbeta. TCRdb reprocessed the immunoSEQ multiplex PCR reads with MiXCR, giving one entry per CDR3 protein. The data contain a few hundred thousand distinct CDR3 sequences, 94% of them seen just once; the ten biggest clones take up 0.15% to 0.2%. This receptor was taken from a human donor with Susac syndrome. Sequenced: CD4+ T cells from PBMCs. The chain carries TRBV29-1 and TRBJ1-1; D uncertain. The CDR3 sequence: CSVFRQPMNTEAFF. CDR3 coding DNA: TGCAGCGTTTTCAGACAACCTATGAACACTGAAGCTTTCTTT.